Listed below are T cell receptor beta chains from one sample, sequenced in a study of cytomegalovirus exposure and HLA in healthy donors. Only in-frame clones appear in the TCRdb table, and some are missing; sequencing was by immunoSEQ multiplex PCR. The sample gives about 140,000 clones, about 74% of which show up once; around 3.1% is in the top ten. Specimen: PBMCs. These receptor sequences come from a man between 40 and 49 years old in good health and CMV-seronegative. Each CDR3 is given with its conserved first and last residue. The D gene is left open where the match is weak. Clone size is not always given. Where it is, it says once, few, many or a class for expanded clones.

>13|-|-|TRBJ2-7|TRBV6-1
TGTGCCAGCAGTGAAGCGGGCGACTACGAGCAGTACTTC
CASSEAGDYEQYF
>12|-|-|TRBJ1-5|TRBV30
TGTGCCTGGGGGGGGGTGATGCAGCCCCAGCATTTT
CAWGGVMQPQHF
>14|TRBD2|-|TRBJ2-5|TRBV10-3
TGTGCCATCAGTGAGCGGGGGGGCGCAGAGACCCAGTACTTC
CAISERGGAETQYF
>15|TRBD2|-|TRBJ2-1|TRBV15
TGTGCCACCAGCGGATGGGGGGGGGATTACAATGAGCAGTTCTTC
CATSGWGGDYNEQFF
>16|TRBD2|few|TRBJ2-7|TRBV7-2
TGTGCCAGCAGCTTAGTCCCGCGGGGGGGCAACTACGAGCAGTACTTC
CASSLVPRGGNYEQYF
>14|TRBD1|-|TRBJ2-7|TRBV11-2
TGTGCCAGCAGCTTACGCAGGGGGTCATACGAGCAGTACTTC
CASSLRRGSYEQYF
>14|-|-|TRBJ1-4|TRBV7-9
TGTGCCAGCAGCTCAGCCCCGATTATCGGAAAACTGTTTTTT
CASSSAPIIGKLFF
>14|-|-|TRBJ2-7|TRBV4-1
TGCGCCAGCAGCCAAGTGGGACATACCCTCGAGCAGTACTTC
CASSQVGHTLEQYF
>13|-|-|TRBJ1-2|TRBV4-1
TGCGCCAGCAGCCAAGTCCAACAGTATGGCTACACCTTC
CASSQVQQYGYTF
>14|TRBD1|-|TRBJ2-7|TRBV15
TGTGCCACCAAAGGACAGGGGGACTCCTACGAGCAGTACTTC
CATKGQGDSYEQYF
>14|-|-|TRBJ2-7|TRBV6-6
TGTGCCAGCAGTTACTCGTCCAGGGCTAGCGAGCAGTACTTC
CASSYSSRASEQYF
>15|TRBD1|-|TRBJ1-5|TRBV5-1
TGCGCCAGCAGCTTAACAGGGGATAGCAATCAGCCCCAGCATTTT
CASSLTGDSNQPQHF
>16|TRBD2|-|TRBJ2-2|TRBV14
TGTGCCAGCACCGATCTAGCGGGAGAGGTCACCGGGGAGCTGTTTTTT
CASTDLAGEVTGELFF
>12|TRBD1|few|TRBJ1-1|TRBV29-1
TGCAGCGCCGGGACAGGGGGCACTGAAGCTTTCTTT
CSAGTGGTEAFF
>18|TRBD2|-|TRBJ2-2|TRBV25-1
TGTGCCAGCAGTGAATCCGGGGGAGGGCGATCGGACACCGGGGAGCTGTTTTTT
CASSESGGGRSDTGELFF
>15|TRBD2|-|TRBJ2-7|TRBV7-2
TGTGCCAGCAGCCGAGGGGGCGGGAGGGCCGGCGAGCAGTACTTC
CASSRGGGRAGEQYF
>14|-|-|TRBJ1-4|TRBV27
TGTGCCAGCAGCTATGGCGGGGACTGGGAAAAACTGTTTTTT
CASSYGGDWEKLFF
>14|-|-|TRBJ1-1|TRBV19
TGTGCCAGTAGTATTGTACGGGACACCACTGAAGCTTTCTTT
CASSIVRDTTEAFF
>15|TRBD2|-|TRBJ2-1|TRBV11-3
TGTGCCAGCAGCCCCCGCGGGACTAGATCGCGTGAGCAGTTCTTC
CASSPRGTRSREQFF
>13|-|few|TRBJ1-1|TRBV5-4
TGTGCCAGCAGCCGACCTACAGGAACTGAAGCTTTCTTT
CASSRPTGTEAFF
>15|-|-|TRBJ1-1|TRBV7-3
TGTGCCAGCAGCTTAGTCCAGGGGCTAGGCACTGAAGCTTTCTTT
CASSLVQGLGTEAFF
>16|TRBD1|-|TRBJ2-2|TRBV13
TGTGCCAGCAGCCAAACGGGACAGGCGAACACCGGGGAGCTGTTTTTT
CASSQTGQANTGELFF
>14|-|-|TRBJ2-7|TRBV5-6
TGTGCCAGCAGCTTCGGATCAGGAACCTACGAGCAGTACTTC
CASSFGSGTYEQYF
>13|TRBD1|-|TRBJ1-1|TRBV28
TGTGCCAGCAGGAGACAGGGCGGCACTGAAGCTTTCTTT
CASRRQGGTEAFF
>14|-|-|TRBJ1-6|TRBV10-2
TGCGCCAGCAGACCCGGGTCCTATAATTCACCCCTCCACTTT
CASRPGSYNSPLHF
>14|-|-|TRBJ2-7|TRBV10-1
TGCGCCAGCAGTGGCCGGACAGTCATTTGGGAGCAGTACTTC
CASSGRTVIWEQYF
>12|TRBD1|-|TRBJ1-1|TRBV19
TGTGCCAGTAGAGGGGGCGCCACTGAAGCTTTCTTT
CASRGGATEAFF
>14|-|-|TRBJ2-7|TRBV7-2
TGTGCCAGCAGCTTAGATCTAGGTTCCTACGAGCAGTACTTC
CASSLDLGSYEQYF
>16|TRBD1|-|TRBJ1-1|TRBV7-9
TGTGCCAGCAGCTTATGGCCCCGGGACAGGGGGCGGCAGGTCAGCTTT
CASSLWPRDRGRQVSF
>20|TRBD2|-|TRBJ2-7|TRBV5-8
TGTGCCAGCAGCCCCCAGGCGGGCCAGGGGACTAGCGGGAGGATCGACGAGCAGTACTTC
CASSPQAGQGTSGRIDEQYF
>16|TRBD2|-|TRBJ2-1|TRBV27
TGTGCCAGCAGCCTTATGGGGACTAGCGGGAGTTATGAGCAGTTCTTC
CASSLMGTSGSYEQFF
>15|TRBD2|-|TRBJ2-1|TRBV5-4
TGTGCCAGCAGGGGAGGGACTAGCTCCTACAATGAGCAGTTCTTC
CASRGGTSSYNEQFF
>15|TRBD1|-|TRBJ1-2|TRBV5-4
TGTGCCAGCAGCGCGCGGGACAGGGGGTCCTATGGCTACACCTTC
CASSARDRGSYGYTF
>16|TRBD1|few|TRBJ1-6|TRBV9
TGTGCCAGCAGCCACCGACCGGGACAGATTAATTCACCCCTCCACTTT
CASSHRPGQINSPLHF
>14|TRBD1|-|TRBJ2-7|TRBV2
TGTGCCAGCAGGAAAGACAGGGGTTGGAGCGAGCAGTACTTC
CASRKDRGWSEQYF
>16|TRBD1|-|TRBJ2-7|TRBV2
TGTGCCAGCAGGGAGAGCAGGGGGCGCCTAGGCTACGAGCAGTACTTC
CASRESRGRLGYEQYF
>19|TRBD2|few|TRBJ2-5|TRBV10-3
TGTGCCATCAGCCAACGCCCGACGGAGGTTGGCGGGAGCGGTGAGACCCAGTACTTC
CAISQRPTEVGGSGETQYF
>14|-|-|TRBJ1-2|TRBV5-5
TGTGCCAGCAGCTTGGAGGGAGAGACCTATGGCTACACCTTC
CASSLEGETYGYTF
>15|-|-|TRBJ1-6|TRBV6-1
TGTGCCAGCAGAAACACCAGGGCCTATAATTCACCCCTCCACTTT
CASRNTRAYNSPLHF
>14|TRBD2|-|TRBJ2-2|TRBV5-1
TGCGCCAGCAGCCCCGGGACTAGCGGGGGGAGGATGTTTTTT
CASSPGTSGGRMFF
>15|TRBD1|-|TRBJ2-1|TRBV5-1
TGCGCCAGCCGACCTGGGACAGGGACCTACAATGAGCAGTTCTTC
CASRPGTGTYNEQFF
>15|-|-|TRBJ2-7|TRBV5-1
TGCGCCAGCAGCCCCCCGGGACACCCCACCTACGAGCAGTACTTC
CASSPPGHPTYEQYF
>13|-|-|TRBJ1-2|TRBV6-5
TGTGCCAGCAGTTTACAGGTTGACTATGGCTACACCTTC
CASSLQVDYGYTF
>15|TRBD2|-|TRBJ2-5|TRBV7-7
TGTGCCAGCAGCTCGACTAGCGGGAGCGGTGAGACCCAGTACTTC
CASSSTSGSGETQYF
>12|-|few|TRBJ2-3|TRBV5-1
TGCGCCAGCAGTCTAGCGACAGATACGCAGTATTTT
CASSLATDTQYF
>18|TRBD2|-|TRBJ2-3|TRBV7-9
TGTGCCAGCAGCTTGCCGGGGACTAGCGGGGCTAGCACAGATACGCAGTATTTT
CASSLPGTSGASTDTQYF
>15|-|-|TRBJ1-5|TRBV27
TGTGCCAGCAGGCTGGTGTCGGGTGATGGTCAGCCCCAGCATTTT
CASRLVSGDGQPQHF
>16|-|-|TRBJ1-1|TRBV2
TGTGCCAGCAGGCAGGGGCTCGGGTCCTTACGTGGTGAAGCTTTCTTT
CASRQGLGSLRGEAFF
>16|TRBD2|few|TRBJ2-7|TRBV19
TGTGCCAGTAGTCCAATGACTAGCGGGAATACCTACGAGCAGTACTTC
CASSPMTSGNTYEQYF
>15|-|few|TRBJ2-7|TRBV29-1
TGCAGCGTTGAAGAAAGTAGCGGACTACACTACGAGCAGTACTTC
CSVEESSGLHYEQYF
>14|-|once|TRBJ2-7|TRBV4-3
TGCGCCAGCAGCCAAGCGGCAGGGGGGTGGGAGCAGTACTTC
CASSQAAGGWEQYF
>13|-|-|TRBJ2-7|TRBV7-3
TGTGCCAGCAGCTTAGACACATCCTACGAGCAGTACTTC
CASSLDTSYEQYF